This note documents a single T cell receptor (beta chain) sequence. Using a J-beta primer mix together with a sample-barcoded 5' primer, a second PCR was run for roughly 7 to 11 cycles. Each CDR3 protein gets one entry after TCRdb re-called the 5' RACE reads with MiXCR. The table includes 1.5 million to 1.9 million distinct CDR3 sequences, approximately 39% detected once. These data come from a study of blood T cells in healthy people across ages. V was trimmed by 1 base and J by 10 bases, leaving 17 bases between them. Germline loops: CDR1 LGHDT, CDR2 YNNKEL (reference sequence). The CDR3 is made up of 14 amino acids.

The receptor's source is a woman aged 18 to 35 in good health. J is TRBJ2-7 and V is TRBV3-1, with D perhaps given as TRBD1 or TRBD2 (6 bases each). The sequenced sample was blood. CDR3 residues: CASSQATESGAQYF. DNA for the CDR3: TGTGCCAGCAGCCAAGCGACGGAGTCGGGGGCCCAGTACTTC.